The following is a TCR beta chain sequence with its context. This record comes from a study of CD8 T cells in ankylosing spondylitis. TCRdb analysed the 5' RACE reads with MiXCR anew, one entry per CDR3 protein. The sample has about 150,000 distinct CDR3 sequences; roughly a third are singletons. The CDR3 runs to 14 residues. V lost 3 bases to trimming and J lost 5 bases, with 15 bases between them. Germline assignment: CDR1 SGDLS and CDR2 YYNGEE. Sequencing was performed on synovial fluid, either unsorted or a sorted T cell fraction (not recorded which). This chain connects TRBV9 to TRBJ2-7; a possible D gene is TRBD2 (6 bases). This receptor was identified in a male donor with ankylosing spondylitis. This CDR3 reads CASSGGRGRHEQYF. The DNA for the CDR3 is TGTGCCAGCAGCGGCGGCCGGGGGAGGCACGAGCAGTACTTC.